These 32 T cell receptor beta chains originate from one sample sequenced in a study of T-cell reconstitution after alpha-beta-depleted transplantation in children. Unique molecular identifiers featured in how the TCRbeta library was prepared. Using its own MiXCR run on the PCR reads, TCRdb lists one record per CDR3 protein. The sample shows some 640,000 distinct CDR3 sequences, 15% to 20% of them seen only once. Here the sequenced sample was PBMCs from the stem cell graft donor, taken from the stem cell graft. These receptors originate from a human donor who donated a stem cell graft to a child with acute myeloid leukemia.

The CDR3 here is CSAGGNSQETQYF. The CDR3 nucleotides read TGCAGTGCGGGAGGGAATTCTCAAGAGACCCAGTACTTC. The V gene is TRBV20-1, the J gene TRBJ2-5; 7 bases fit TRBD2. Trimming removed 6 bases from V and 2 bases from J; junction bases left unmatched: 6. CDR3 length: 13 residues. Germline loops: CDR1 DFQATT, CDR2 SNEGSKA (reference sequence).

The genes are TRBV18 and TRBJ2-7, with D possibly being TRBD1 (6 bases). Germline CDR1 is KGHSH and CDR2 is LQKENI. The V gene lost 3 bases and the J gene lost 0 bases, with 12 bases spanning the gap. The CDR3 runs 15 residues. The CDR3 protein is CASSPGLQGSYEQYF. CDR3 coding DNA: TGTGCCAGCTCACCCGGCTTACAGGGCTCCTACGAGCAGTACTTC.

This clonotype was detected many times. This chain connects TRBV20-1 to TRBJ1-3; 7 bases line up with TRBD1. Germline lookup yields CDR1 DFQATT and CDR2 SNEGSKA (reference sequence). The J segment lost 7 bases and the V segment lost 5 bases, leaving 11 bases of the junction unmatched. There are 14 residues in the CDR3. The CDR3 sequence is CSARQTTGRNTIYF. The CDR3 DNA follows: TGCAGTGCTCGCCAAACGACAGGGAGGAACACCATATATTTT.

V gene TRBV7-2 combines with J gene TRBJ1-1; tentatively, D is TRBD1 (6 bases). Germline CDR1 is SGHTA and CDR2 is FQGNSA. V was clipped by 5 bases and J by 5 bases, with 15 bases between them. This CDR3 has 14 amino acids. CDR3 protein: CASSKMTGSTEAFF. CDR3 sequence (DNA): TGTGCCAGCAGCAAGATGACAGGTTCGACTGAAGCTTTCTTT.

This clonotype was observed a few times. The genes are TRBV9 and TRBJ1-1; 7 bases line up with TRBD1. The CDR3 contains 15 residues. Germline CDR1 and CDR2: SGDLS and YYNGEE. J lost 5 bases, V lost 0 bases, and 7 bases had no gene match. The CDR3 DNA is TGTGCCAGCAGCGTAGGTTTCAGGGGGAGGACTGAAGCTTTCTTT. Its protein is CASSVGFRGRTEAFF.

The chain employs TRBV11-1 and TRBJ1-5, with TRBD1 matching 7 bases. Per the germline V gene, CDR1 is SGHAT and CDR2 is FQDESV (reference sequence). The CDR3 runs 18 residues. Trimming took 1 base from V and 4 from J; bases not matched to a gene: 13. This CDR3 is CASSLVSLRDRGNQPQHF. The CDR3 nucleotides are TGTGCCAGCAGCTTAGTTTCATTACGGGACAGAGGGAATCAGCCCCAGCATTTT.

The chain links TRBV7-2 to TRBJ2-2; 12 bases are a match to TRBD2. Germline CDR1 SGHTA, CDR2 FQGNSA. V lost 11 bases, J lost 2 bases, and 9 bases stayed unmatched. The CDR3 contains 16 residues. CDR3 nucleotides: TGTGCCCGACCCAGGACTAGCGGGATTAACACCGGGGAGCTGTTTTTT. This sequence encodes CARPRTSGINTGELFF.

Regarding this clonotype: The conserved final phenylalanine or tryptophan is absent from the CDR3, which likely points to a read error. This chain uses TRBV7-2 with TRBJ2-7, with 11 bases matching TRBD1. J lost 9 bases, V lost 0 bases, and 10 bases had no gene match. Germline V CDR1 and CDR2: SGHTA, FQGNSA. This CDR3 region has 16 residues. The CDR3 reads CASSLAQGTGGTRQYL. In DNA, the CDR3 is TGTGCCAGCAGCTTAGCGCAGGGGACAGGGGGAACCCGGCAGTACCTC.

A remark on this clonotype: One junction end does not reproduce the germline sequence, and a read error may be involved. The chain recombines TRBV5-6 with TRBJ1-4; D remains ambiguous. The germline CDR1 and CDR2 sequences are SGHDT and YYEEEE. CDR3 length equals 15 residues. In DNA form, the CDR3 reads TGTGCCAGCAGCTTGGCCGAGGACCCAGGAGAAAGACTGTTTTTT. Translation gives CASSLAEDPGERLFF.

In its sample, this clonotype was seen a few times. The J gene is TRBJ1-2, the V gene TRBV7-3, with a weak D call TRBD1 (5 bases). The V gene lost 1 base and the J gene lost 2 bases, with 8 bases spanning the gap. In germline, CDR1 is SGHTA, CDR2 FQGTGA. This CDR3 has 14 residues. The CDR3 DNA reads TGTGCCAGCAGCTTAAACCCAGGGAACTATGGCTACACCTTC. Translated: CASSLNPGNYGYTF.

This clonotype was counted a single time. A read error may explain this, as a much larger clone is one base away. The chain is built from TRBV7-3 and TRBJ2-1; D perhaps matches TRBD1 (5 bases). Germline V gene lookup returns CDR1 SGHTA and CDR2 FQGTGA. V was pared by 4 bases and J by 1 base, with 11 bases between. The CDR3 loop spans 15 amino acids. The DNA of the CDR3 is TGTGCCAGCAGCTCAGGGCGGCGATCCTACAATGAGCAGTTCTTC. Amino acid sequence: CASSSGRRSYNEQFF.

This chain connects TRBV4-1 to TRBJ2-7, with D perhaps TRBD1 or TRBD2 (5 bases each). CDR3 length: 16 amino acids. Germline V gene sequence: CDR1 MGHRA, CDR2 YSYEKL. V was clipped by 0 bases and J by 3 bases, with 15 bases between them. Written as DNA, the CDR3 is TGCGCCAGCAGCCAAGATCAAAGGGGAGCGATCTACGAGCAGTACGTC. The encoded protein is CASSQDQRGAIYEQYV.

This clonotype was seen ten or more times. The J gene is TRBJ2-7, the V gene TRBV7-2; D gene ambiguous. Germline V gene data show CDR1 as SGHTA and CDR2 as FQGNSA. The CDR3 has 15 residues. With 1 base removed from V and 4 bases from J, the gap between germline ends came to 14 bases. Here the CDR3 reads CASSLGVSGDYEQYF. CDR3 nucleotides: TGTGCCAGCAGCTTAGGAGTGTCCGGAGATTACGAGCAGTACTTC.

This clonotype was observed many times. V gene TRBV12-3 or TRBV12-4 combines with J gene TRBJ1-4, with a tentative D call TRBD1 (6 bases). V lost 8 bases and J 6 bases, leaving 19 bases between the germline ends. The CDR3 has 15 residues. CDR3 sequence: CASGQQGESYEKLFF. The DNA of the CDR3 is TGTGCCAGCGGACAGCAGGGAGAGTCGTATGAAAAACTGTTTTTT.

Of note for this clonotype: Just one base apart from a much larger clone, this may be a read error. J is TRBJ1-5 and V is TRBV20-1; possibly TRBD1 for D (6 bases). The V and J ends lost 5 bases and 8 bases respectively, with 28 bases between them. The CDR3 loop spans 17 amino acids. Germline V gives CDR1 DFQATT, CDR2 SNEGSKA (reference sequence). This CDR3 is CSAPQEGGPTPYKPQHF. CDR3 nucleotides: TGCAGTGCTCCTCAGGAGGGGGGTCCGACACCTTATAAGCCCCAGCATTTT.

CDR3 nucleotide sequence: TGCGCCAGCAGCCATAGGGGCAGTGGGGCCAAAAACATTCAGTACTTC. Translating gives CASSHRGSGAKNIQYF. The chain employs TRBV4-1 and TRBJ2-4, with a tentative D call TRBD1 (5 bases). V lost 3 bases to trimming and J lost 1 base, with 13 bases between them. Germline V gives CDR1 MGHRA, CDR2 YSYEKL. This CDR3 spans 16 amino acids.

This clonotype was found many times. The gene calls are TRBV20-1 and TRBJ2-7, with 8 bases lining up with TRBD2. CDR1 is DFQATT, CDR2 SNEGSKA, per germline (reference sequence). This CDR3 contains 14 residues. V was pared by 5 bases and J by 2 bases, with 8 bases of the junction left unmatched. The CDR3 DNA sequence: TGCAGTGCTCCGAGGGATAGCGGGACCTACGAGCAGTACGTC. This encodes CSAPRDSGTYEQYV.

This clonotype was seen ten or more times. The rearrangement uses TRBV20-1 and TRBJ1-4, with 8 bases that match TRBD1. The CDR3 contains 14 residues. Trimming at V came to 5 bases and at J to 3 bases, leaving 5 bases not matched to a gene. Germline V gene data show CDR1 as DFQATT and CDR2 as SNEGSKA (reference sequence). DNA of the CDR3: TGCAGTGCTCCAAGACAGGGGTCTAATGAAAAACTGTTTTTT. This translates into CSAPRQGSNEKLFF.

This clonotype was seen repeatedly, ten times or more. The V gene is TRBV5-1, the J gene TRBJ2-7; 8 bases line up with TRBD2. Germline CDR1 reads SGHRS; CDR2 reads YFSETQ. J gave up 4 bases and V 3 bases, and 3 bases lay outside the gene matches. The CDR3 length is 13 residues. The CDR3 protein is CASSSGLEYEQYF. Written as DNA, the CDR3 is TGCGCCAGCAGCTCGGGACTAGAATACGAGCAGTACTTC.

This clonotype was seen many times. The chain combines TRBV20-1 with TRBJ2-1; D perhaps matches TRBD2 (6 bases). In germline, CDR1 is DFQATT, CDR2 SNEGSKA (reference sequence). The V end was cut by 8 bases, the J end by 7 bases, with 18 bases between. The CDR3 spans 13 residues. CDR3 DNA: TGCAGTCCAGGAGCGGCGGGATTAAATGAGCAGTTCTTC. It encodes CSPGAAGLNEQFF.

The chain combines TRBV20-1 with TRBJ1-4; no clear D gene. Germline CDR1 reads DFQATT; CDR2 reads SNEGSKA (reference sequence). The CDR3 spans 16 residues. V dropped 2 bases and J dropped 0 bases, with 13 bases sitting between them. The CDR3 coding sequence is TGCAGTGCTAGACCCACAGCGAGTGCAACTAATGAAAAACTGTTTTTT. Encoded protein: CSARPTASATNEKLFF.

This clonotype was counted a few times. The CDR3 nucleotides are TGTGCCAGCAGCTTGCGTTCTGGGCGGGGGATTTACGAGCAGTACGTC. The encoded protein is CASSLRSGRGIYEQYV. The gene calls are TRBV5-5 and TRBJ2-7, with TRBD2 identical over 7 bases. V lost 1 base, J lost 4 bases, and 11 bases stayed unmatched. CDR1 and CDR2 from the germline V gene are SGHKS and YYEKEE (reference sequence). The CDR3 spans 16 residues.

This sequence joins TRBV3-1 and TRBJ1-1; tentatively, D is TRBD1 (6 bases). CDR3 size: 14 residues. Germline V gene data show CDR1 as LGHDT and CDR2 as YNNKEL (reference sequence). Trimming left V 0 bases short and J 7 bases short, with 12 bases between. The DNA of the CDR3 is TGTGCCAGCAGCCAAGAGCCAGGGGACTATGAAGCTTTCTTT. Translating gives CASSQEPGDYEAFF.

The chain employs TRBV27 and TRBJ1-1; no definite D call. The V and J ends lost 5 bases and 0 bases respectively, with 22 bases between them. The CDR3 spans 18 residues. The germline CDR1 and CDR2 sequences are MNHEY and SMNVEV (reference sequence). For the CDR3, the DNA is TGTGCCAGCAGTCTCGGACGGGGTGTGGGTGGCTTGAACACTGAAGCTTTCTTT. It codes for CASSLGRGVGGLNTEAFF.

This rearrangement joins TRBV5-5 to TRBJ1-5; TRBD1 is a possible D gene (6 bases). Trimming removed 6 bases from V and 9 bases from J, with 19 bases in between. Germline CDR1 SGHKS, CDR2 YYEKEE (reference sequence). The CDR3 is 14 residues long. CDR3 sequence (DNA): TGTGCCAGCACCCGGAGGGGGGGCGAACTGCCCCAGCATTTT. It codes for CASTRRGGELPQHF.

This chain joins TRBV4-3 and TRBJ2-1; 9 nucleotides align to TRBD1. V was clipped by 2 bases and J by 7 bases; unmatched bases: 12. Germline CDR1 and CDR2: LGHNA and YSLEER. The CDR3 has 17 residues. The CDR3 reads CASSQTFRDRVANEQFF. CDR3 bases: TGCGCCAGCAGCCAAACTTTCCGGGACAGGGTTGCGAATGAGCAGTTCTTC.

The V and J genes are TRBV2 and TRBJ2-1; no clear D gene. Per germline, CDR1 SNHLY and CDR2 FYNNEI. CDR3 length: 15 residues. V dropped 6 bases and J dropped 2 bases, with 14 bases sitting between them. DNA for the CDR3: TGTGCCAGCAGCAAAGACAATTTACCCTACAATGAGCAGTTCTTC. Translating gives CASSKDNLPYNEQFF. Full variable domain (rest looked up from reference TRBV2 and TRBJ2-1): EPEVTQTPSHQVTQMGQEVILRCVPISNHLYFYWYRQILGQKVEFLVSFYNNEISEKSEIFDDQFSVERPDGSNFTLKIRSTKLEDSAMYFCASSKDNLPYNEQFFGPGTRLTVL.

There are many counts of this clonotype. In DNA form, the CDR3 reads TGCAGTGCTAGATACAGGGGAGTGAACACTGAAGCTTTCTTT. Translating it yields CSARYRGVNTEAFF. The chain uses TRBV20-1 and TRBJ1-1; 7 bases are a match to TRBD1. J was trimmed by 0 bases and V by 2 bases; bases with no gene match: 3. Germline CDR1 reads DFQATT; CDR2 reads SNEGSKA (reference sequence). The CDR3 contains 14 residues.

To note about this clonotype: This sequence may be a read error, since a much larger clone differs from it by one base. The CDR3 spells CSVGQGPRNEQFF. As DNA, the CDR3 is TGCAGCGTGGGACAGGGCCCCCGCAATGAGCAGTTCTTC. This rearrangement joins TRBV29-1 to TRBJ2-1; 9 bases align to TRBD1. Germline V CDR1 and CDR2: SQVTM, ANQGSEA. The CDR3 has 13 residues. V dropped 6 bases and J dropped 6; count of bases not matched to a gene: 6.

The chain joins TRBV4-3 to TRBJ2-7, with D perhaps matching TRBD1 (5 bases). CDR1 is LGHNA and CDR2 is YSLEER in the germline V gene. V lost 1 base and J 4 bases, leaving 17 bases between the germline ends. The CDR3 contains 16 residues. In DNA, the CDR3 is TGCGCCAGCAGCCAAGTCTGGAGACAGACTTCGTACGAGCAGTACTTC. This translates into CASSQVWRQTSYEQYF.

This clonotype has more than one count but fewer than ten. V is TRBV5-1 and J is TRBJ2-3; 8 bases map to TRBD1. Per the germline V gene, CDR1 is SGHRS and CDR2 is YFSETQ. V lost 3 bases, J lost 11 bases, and 17 bases stayed unmatched. The CDR3 totals 16 residues. The CDR3 DNA sequence: TGCGCCAGCAGCTCCTCCGGACAGGGAACGACAAACGGGCAGTATTTT. It translates to CASSSSGQGTTNGQYF.

This clonotype was counted ten times or more. The V gene is TRBV7-9, the J gene TRBJ2-7; TRBD1 agrees at 9 bases. Germline CDR1 is SEHNR and CDR2 is FQNEAQ (reference sequence). The CDR3 runs to 14 residues. The junction had 10 bases not matched to a gene; V was cut back by 6 bases and J by 7 bases. CDR3 DNA sequence: TGTGCCAGCAGTAAATCCGGGACAGGGCAGGAGCAGTACGTC. As protein: CASSKSGTGQEQYV.